Presented here are 13 T cell receptor beta chains from one specimen sequenced in a study of cytomegalovirus exposure and HLA in healthy donors. PCR involved 60 Vbeta and 13 Jbeta primers. Assay: immunoSEQ multiplex PCR; the TCRdb copy retains only in-frame clones and omits some. The listing records around 75,000 clones. Sequenced input: PBMCs. The receptors stem from a woman in her fifties or sixties in good health and CMV-seronegative.

This chain joins TRBV7-9 and TRBJ2-5, with D possibly TRBD1 on 5 matching bases. The DNA end is a closer match to TRBJ2-7, so the J assignment may be wrong. This CDR3 spans 13 amino acids. CDR1 is SEHNR and CDR2 is FQNEAQ in the germline V gene (reference sequence). CDR3 DNA sequence: TGTGCCAGCAGCTTCTCCAGGGCCCACGAGCAGTACTTC. This translates into CASSFSRAHEQYF.

The chain uses TRBV15 and TRBJ1-5, with a tentative D call TRBD1 (6 bases). The V and J ends lost 4 bases and 3 bases respectively, with 13 bases between them. Germline V gene data show CDR1 as LNHNV and CDR2 as YYDKDF (reference sequence). The CDR3 is made up of 15 amino acids. The CDR3 bases are TGTGCCACCAGCACAATTACAGGGAACAATCAGCCCCAGCATTTT. The encoded protein is CATSTITGNNQPQHF. Variable domain in full (rest from reference TRBV15 and TRBJ1-5): DAMVIQNPRYQVTQFGKPVTLSCSQTLNHNVMYWYQQKSSQAPKLLFHYYDKDFNNEADTPDNFQSRRPNTSFCFLDIRSPGLGDTAMYLCATSTITGNNQPQHFGDGTRLSIL.

The J gene is TRBJ2-4, the V gene TRBV25-1, with 11 nucleotides matching TRBD1. Germline CDR1 and CDR2: MGHDK and SYGVNS. The J segment lost 6 bases and the V segment lost 7 bases, leaving 8 bases of the junction unmatched. This CDR3 is built from 15 residues. The CDR3 sequence is CASTSDRGPGNIQYF. The CDR3 DNA is TGTGCCAGCACCTCGGACAGGGGGCCGGGAAACATTCAGTACTTC.

Written as DNA, the CDR3 is TGTGCCATCAGTGGTAAACAGGGGGCATTCTACGAGCAGTACTTC. It yields the protein CAISGKQGAFYEQYF. J is TRBJ2-7 and V is TRBV10-3, with 9 positions matching TRBD1. The CDR3 loop spans 15 amino acids. The germline CDR1 and CDR2 sequences are ENHRY and SYGVKD. V was pared by 4 bases and J by 3 bases, with 7 bases of the junction left unmatched.

J is TRBJ2-7 and V is TRBV9, with 7 bases that match TRBD1. Germline V gives CDR1 SGDLS, CDR2 YYNGEE. The CDR3 has 15 amino acids. The J segment lost 2 bases and the V segment lost 4 bases, leaving 9 bases of the junction unmatched. The CDR3 coding sequence is TGTGCCAGCAGCACCAATACCGGGACAGCCTACGAGCAGTACTTC. Translated, it gives CASSTNTGTAYEQYF.

V and J are TRBV27 and TRBJ2-7, with D possibly being TRBD2 (6 bases). The CDR3 spans 13 residues. V was trimmed by 6 bases and J by 5 bases, leaving 14 bases between them. CDR1 is MNHEY, CDR2 SMNVEV, per germline (reference sequence). CDR3 residues: CASSSWGRNEQYF. In DNA form, the CDR3 reads TGTGCCAGCAGCTCCTGGGGGAGGAACGAGCAGTACTTC.

The rearrangement uses TRBV7-2 and TRBJ2-7; D gene uncertain. The V gene's germline CDR1 is SGHTA and CDR2 FQGNSA. The ends were cut back, 2 bases at V and 4 bases at J, with 6 bases in the middle. The CDR3 loop spans 12 amino acids. CDR3 sequence (DNA): TGTGCCAGCAGCTTAATCGGTTACGAGCAGTACTTC. The encoded protein is CASSLIGYEQYF.

V usage is TRBV11-3 and J usage is TRBJ2-1, with a possible D match to TRBD1 (7 bases). V lost 1 base and J 9 bases, leaving 10 bases between the germline ends. Germline V lookup: CDR1 SGHNT, CDR2 YENEEA. This CDR3 comprises 13 residues. Here the CDR3 reads CASSLVQGGEQFF. The CDR3 DNA reads TGTGCCAGCAGCTTAGTGCAGGGGGGTGAGCAGTTCTTC.

The rearrangement joins TRBV15 to TRBJ1-3, with a possible D match to TRBD1 (5 bases). This CDR3 spans 14 amino acids. V was clipped by 0 bases and J by 6 bases, with 9 bases between them. Germline-derived CDR1 and CDR2 are LNHNV and YYDKDF (reference sequence). In DNA, the CDR3 is TGTGCCACCAGCAGAGAACAGGTGGTAAACACCATATATTTT. The encoded protein is CATSREQVVNTIYF. The variable domain in full, completed from reference TRBV15 and TRBJ1-3, reads DAMVIQNPRYQVTQFGKPVTLSCSQTLNHNVMYWYQQKSSQAPKLLFHYYDKDFNNEADTPDNFQSRRPNTSFCFLDIRSPGLGDTAMYLCATSREQVVNTIYFGEGSWLTVV.

The chain links TRBV7-2 to TRBJ2-5; 8 bases map to TRBD1. The V gene's germline CDR1 is SGHTA and CDR2 FQGNSA. This CDR3 is 14 amino acids long. V shed 5 bases and J 3 bases; nucleotides not matched to a gene: 5. DNA of the CDR3: TGTGCCAGCAGCCGGGGACAGGCTAAAGAGACCCAGTACTTC. Residues: CASSRGQAKETQYF.

This chain links TRBV11-2 with TRBJ1-2, with 7 positions matching TRBD1. Germline-derived CDR1 and CDR2 are SGHAT and FQNNGV. V lost 5 bases to trimming and J lost 2 bases; unmatched junction nucleotides: 5. CDR3 size: 14 residues. The CDR3 DNA reads as TGTGCCAGCAGCCCCCAGGGGGTGAACTATGGCTACACCTTC. Amino acid sequence: CASSPQGVNYGYTF.

The chain joins TRBV27 to TRBJ2-5, with D perhaps TRBD2 (5 bases). The J call may be mistaken, given a closer DNA end match to TRBJ2-7. CDR1 and CDR2 from the germline V gene are MNHEY and SMNVEV (reference sequence). This CDR3 comprises 15 residues. The CDR3 coding sequence is TGTGCCAGCAGCGTTAGCTCCCGAGGGATCTACGAGCAGTACTTC. This translates into CASSVSSRGIYEQYF.

This chain connects TRBV19 to TRBJ1-5; 7 positions match TRBD1. The CDR3 extends over 16 amino acids. Trimming cost V 5 bases and J 0 bases; bases outside gene matches: 7. Germline V CDR1 and CDR2: LNHDA, SQIVND (reference sequence). The CDR3 nucleotides read TGTGCCAGTAGTGGCACAGGGGCCTATAGCAATCAGCCCCAGCATTTT. Amino acids: CASSGTGAYSNQPQHF.